Below, 9 T cell receptor beta chains from the same sample are listed, as sequenced in a study of control samples from healthy donors and cancer patients. Assay used: immunoSEQ multiplex PCR; TCRdb lists only in-frame clones, some missing. The sample lists approximately 74,000 clones; 94% were seen once. Material for sequencing was blood. These receptors all stem from a woman in her 30s in good health.

The chain uses TRBV5-1 and TRBJ1-5; D gene unclear. CDR3 length equals 13 residues. In germline, CDR1 is SGHRS, CDR2 YFSETQ. V was pared by 3 bases and J by 5 bases, with 9 bases between. Here the CDR3 reads CASSSTSDQPQHF. In DNA form, the CDR3 reads TGCGCCAGCAGCTCAACCTCGGATCAGCCCCAGCATTTT. Variable domain in full (rest from reference TRBV5-1 and TRBJ1-5): KAGVTQTPRYLIKTRGQQVTLSCSPISGHRSVSWYQQTPGQGLQFLFEYFSETQRNKGNFPGRFSGRQFSNSRSEMNVSTLELGDSALYLCASSSTSDQPQHFGDGTRLSIL.

V and J are TRBV5-1 and TRBJ2-3; D unresolved. The CDR3 has 15 residues. The V gene's germline CDR1 is SGHRS and CDR2 YFSETQ. V was cut by 0 bases and J by 2 bases, with 10 bases left in between. The CDR3 region has the DNA TGCGCCAGCAGCTTGGGGTCTGCCGACACAGATACGCAGTATTTT. This translates into CASSLGSADTDTQYF.

The rearrangement joins TRBV7-2 to TRBJ1-1, with 7 nucleotides matching TRBD1. The CDR3 is 15 residues long. Germline CDR1 and CDR2: SGHTA and FQGNSA. V lost 4 bases and J lost 7; bases outside the gene matches: 12. The CDR3 sequence: CASSSTRTGSFEAFF. CDR3 DNA: TGTGCCAGCAGCTCCACTAGGACAGGATCTTTTGAAGCTTTCTTT. Combining the CDR3 with reference TRBV7-2 and TRBJ1-1 gives the whole variable domain GAGVSQSPSNKVTEKGKDVELRCDPISGHTALYWYRQSLGQGLEFLIYFQGNSAPDKSGLPSDRFSAERTGGSVSTLTIQRTQQEDSAVYLCASSSTRTGSFEAFFGQGTRLTVV.

J is TRBJ2-6 and V is TRBV7-9; D not certain. The CDR3 spans 18 residues. Germline values: CDR1 SEHNR, CDR2 FQNEAQ (reference sequence). Trimming stripped 5 bases from V and 0 bases from J, with 17 bases between. The CDR3 spells CASSTTRTYISGANVLTF. The CDR3 DNA reads TGTGCCAGCAGCACCACCCGGACCTATATCTCTGGGGCCAACGTCCTGACTTTC.

The chain joins TRBV30 to TRBJ2-1, with TRBD1 as a possible D gene (6 bases). The V end lost 1 base, the J end lost 8 bases, and 21 bases lay between the germline ends. The CDR3 has 16 amino acids. Germline V CDR1 and CDR2: GTSNPN, SVGIG (reference sequence). The CDR3 reads CAWSGQVTSPVHEQFF. In nucleotides, the CDR3 is TGTGCCTGGAGTGGACAGGTAACTAGTCCGGTCCATGAGCAGTTCTTC.

The rearrangement uses TRBV10-3 and TRBJ2-1, with 7 positions matching TRBD1. This CDR3 contains 17 residues. Germline assignment: CDR1 ENHRY and CDR2 SYGVKD. V shed 2 bases and J 6 bases; nucleotides not matched to a gene: 13. CDR3 amino acids: CAISERRQGSNGNEQFF. CDR3 nucleotide sequence: TGTGCCATCAGTGAGCGCCGACAGGGAAGTAATGGCAATGAGCAGTTCTTC.

V and J are TRBV7-2 and TRBJ1-1, with D possibly being TRBD1 (5 bases). Per the germline V gene, CDR1 is SGHTA and CDR2 is FQGNSA. This CDR3 is 15 amino acids long. The germline V and J ends were trimmed by 7 bases and 1 base, with 16 bases remaining between them. CDR3 nucleotide sequence: TGTGCCAGCAACTGGGGGGACGGATCGAACACTGAAGCTTTCTTT. This encodes CASNWGDGSNTEAFF.

The V call is TRBV5-1, the J call TRBJ1-1; D may be TRBD1 (5 bases). V gave up 4 bases and J gave up 8 bases, with 21 bases separating them. CDR1 is SGHRS, CDR2 YFSETQ, per germline. This CDR3 spans 15 amino acids. The CDR3 sequence: CASSPEGRTGREAFF. In DNA form, the CDR3 reads TGCGCCAGCAGCCCGGAAGGGCGGACGGGACGGGAAGCTTTCTTT. Full variable domain (outside the CDR3, taken from reference TRBV5-1 and TRBJ1-1): KAGVTQTPRYLIKTRGQQVTLSCSPISGHRSVSWYQQTPGQGLQFLFEYFSETQRNKGNFPGRFSGRQFSNSRSEMNVSTLELGDSALYLCASSPEGRTGREAFFGQGTRLTVV.

The chain links TRBV14 to TRBJ2-3; no clear D. The CDR3 has 13 amino acids. CDR1 SGHDN and CDR2 FVKESK come from the germline V gene. V lost 0 bases, J lost 6 bases, and 7 bases lay in between. CDR3 residues: CASSQDWRDTQYF. As DNA, the CDR3 is TGTGCCAGCAGCCAAGATTGGCGGGATACGCAGTATTTT.